A single T cell receptor beta chain is shown here with its context. Its target is not known. One entry per CDR3 protein results from TCRdb running MiXCR on the RT-PCR reads. The data contain a few hundred thousand distinct CDR3 sequences, approximately 7.7% of them singletons. The data stem from a study of response to subunit inactivated influenza vaccine. Study-level findings and limits: It was the authors' suggestion that each seasonal influenza vaccination recruits few new T cells.

Germline assignment: CDR1 SNHLY and CDR2 FYNNEI. CDR3 length: 12 residues. Trimming pared 3 bases from V and 8 bases from J, leaving 8 bases between. The sequences come from PBMCs from blood, collected less than 25 months after vaccination. The clonotype was recovered from a man in his fifties or sixties who received an inactivated influenza vaccine. This chain links TRBV2 with TRBJ2-1; the D gene is possibly TRBD2 (6 bases). CDR3 amino acids: CASSEWGDEQFF. CDR3 coding DNA: TGTGCCAGCAGTGAGTGGGGGGATGAGCAGTTCTTC.